Described below is a single TCR beta chain sequence and its context. This sample is part of a study of cytomegalovirus exposure and HLA in healthy donors. The CDR3 runs to 16 residues. Trimming at V came to 4 bases and at J to 2 bases, leaving 11 bases not matched to a gene. Germline values: CDR1 SGHVS, CDR2 FQNEAQ. This table comes from immunoSEQ multiplex PCR, and its TCRdb copy is limited to in-frame clones, with some not included. The sample consists of 260,000 or so clones, about nine tenths of them appearing once. The chain combines TRBV7-8 with TRBJ2-7; TRBD2 agrees at 7 bases. This receptor was taken from a woman in her 30s in good health and CMV-seronegative. Sequencing used PBMCs. CDR3 sequence reads: CASSSRWRESTYEQYF. The CDR3, as DNA: TGTGCCAGCAGCTCTCGTTGGCGGGAGTCCACCTACGAGCAGTACTTC. Using reference TRBV7-8 and TRBJ2-7 for the parts outside the CDR3, the full variable domain is GAGVSQSPRYKVAKRGQDVALRCDPISGHVSLFWYQQALGQGPEFLTYFQNEAQLDKSGLPSDRFFAERPEGSVSTLKIQRTQQEDSAVYLCASSSRWRESTYEQYFGPGTRLTVT.